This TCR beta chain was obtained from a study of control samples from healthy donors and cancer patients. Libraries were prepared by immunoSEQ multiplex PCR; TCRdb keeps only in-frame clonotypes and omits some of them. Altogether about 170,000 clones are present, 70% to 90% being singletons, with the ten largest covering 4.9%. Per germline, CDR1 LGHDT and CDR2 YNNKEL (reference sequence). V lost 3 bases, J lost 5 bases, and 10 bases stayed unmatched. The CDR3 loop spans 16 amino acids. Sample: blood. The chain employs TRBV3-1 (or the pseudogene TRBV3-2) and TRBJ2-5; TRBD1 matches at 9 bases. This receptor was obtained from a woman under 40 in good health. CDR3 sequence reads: CASSQGQGGIWETQYF. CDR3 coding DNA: TGTGCCAGCAGCCAGGGACAGGGAGGCATTTGGGAGACCCAGTACTTC.